The present TCR beta chain was sequenced within a study of tumor and adjacent non-tumor tissue in lung cancer. On the study more broadly: The patients, roughly 10 men and about 5 women, were about 30 to 85 with stage I to III disease.

Study findings and constraints: Normal lung showed higher cumulative top 100 clone frequency than tumor.

CDR3 length: 15 amino acids. Trimming cost V 3 bases and J 4 bases, with 15 bases left between them. CDR1 is SGHNT and CDR2 is YENEEA in the germline V gene. No cell sorting was done before RNA was extracted from the tissue. More than 3 cm separated this lung sample from the edge of the tumor. By frequency in the sample, this clonotype is medium-sized. The target antigen is unknown. The library came from three nested PCR rounds adapted from ARM-PCR protocols. TCRdb used MiXCR to reprocess the multiplex PCR reads, holding one entry per CDR3 protein. Here the sample spans fewer than 100,000 distinct CDR3 sequences, about four fifths being singletons.

The rearrangement uses TRBV11-3 and TRBJ1-1; D remains ambiguous. The sample comprised distant non-tumor lung tissue. The TCR sequence derives from a man aged 60 to 69 with non-small cell lung cancer. Here the CDR3 reads CASSFADTVGTEAFF. The CDR3, as DNA: TGTGCCAGCAGCTTCGCCGACACGGTCGGCACTGAAGCTTTCTTT.